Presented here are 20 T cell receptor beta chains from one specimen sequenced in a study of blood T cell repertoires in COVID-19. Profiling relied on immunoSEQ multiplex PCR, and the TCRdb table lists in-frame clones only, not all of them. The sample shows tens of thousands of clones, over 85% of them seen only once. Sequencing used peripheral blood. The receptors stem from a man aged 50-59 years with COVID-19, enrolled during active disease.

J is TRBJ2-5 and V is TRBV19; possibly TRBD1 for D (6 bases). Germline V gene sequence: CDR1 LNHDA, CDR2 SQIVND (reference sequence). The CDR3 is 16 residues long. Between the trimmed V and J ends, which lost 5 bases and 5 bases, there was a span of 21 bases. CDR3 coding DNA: TGTGCCAGTAGTCTCGACCGGGGACACCTCCCCGAGACCCAGTACTTC. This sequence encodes CASSLDRGHLPETQYF.

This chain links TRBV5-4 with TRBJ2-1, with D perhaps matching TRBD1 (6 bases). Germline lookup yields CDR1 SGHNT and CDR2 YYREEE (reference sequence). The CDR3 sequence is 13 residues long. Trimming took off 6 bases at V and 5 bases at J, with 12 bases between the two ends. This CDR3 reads CASIRDNNNEQFF. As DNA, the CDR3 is TGTGCCAGCATCAGGGACAACAACAATGAGCAGTTCTTC.

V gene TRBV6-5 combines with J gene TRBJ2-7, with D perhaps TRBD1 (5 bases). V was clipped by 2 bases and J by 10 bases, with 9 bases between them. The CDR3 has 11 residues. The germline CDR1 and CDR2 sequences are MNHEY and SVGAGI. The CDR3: CASSYAGRQYF. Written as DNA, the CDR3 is TGTGCCAGCAGTTACGCAGGGCGACAGTACTTC.

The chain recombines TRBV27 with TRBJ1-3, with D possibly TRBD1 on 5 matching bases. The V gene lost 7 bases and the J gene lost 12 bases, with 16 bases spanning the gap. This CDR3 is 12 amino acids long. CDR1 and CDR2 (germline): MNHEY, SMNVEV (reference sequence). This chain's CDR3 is CASKSSGTDIYF. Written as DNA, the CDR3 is TGTGCCAGCAAGTCTTCCGGGACTGACATATATTTT.

CDR3 nucleotides: TGTGCCAGCCAAAGCAGGACAGGGGGACAGGGGGCCCAGCATTTT. Translating it yields CASQSRTGGQGAQHF. The genes are TRBV6-5 and TRBJ1-5; 11 bases are shared with TRBD1. CDR1 and CDR2 (germline): MNHEY, SVGAGI. The CDR3 runs 15 residues. With V trimmed by 8 bases and J by 11 bases, 14 bases remained unmatched.

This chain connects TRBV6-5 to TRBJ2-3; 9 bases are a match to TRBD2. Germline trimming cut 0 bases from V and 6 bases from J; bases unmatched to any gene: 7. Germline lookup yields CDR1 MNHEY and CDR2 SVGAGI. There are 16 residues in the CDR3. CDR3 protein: CASSYSASGKGDTQYF. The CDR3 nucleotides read TGTGCCAGCAGTTACTCGGCTAGCGGGAAGGGGGATACGCAGTATTTT.

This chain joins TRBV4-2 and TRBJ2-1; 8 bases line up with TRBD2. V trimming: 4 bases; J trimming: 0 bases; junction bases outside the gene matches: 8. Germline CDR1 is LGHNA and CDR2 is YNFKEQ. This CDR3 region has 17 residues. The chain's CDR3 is CASSRTSRTSSYNEQFF. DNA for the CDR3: TGTGCCAGCAGCCGGACTAGCAGGACCAGCTCCTACAATGAGCAGTTCTTC.

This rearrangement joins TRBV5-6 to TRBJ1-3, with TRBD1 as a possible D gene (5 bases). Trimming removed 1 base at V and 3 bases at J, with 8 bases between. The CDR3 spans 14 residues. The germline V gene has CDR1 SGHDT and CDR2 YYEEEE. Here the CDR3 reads CASSLIGVGNTIYF. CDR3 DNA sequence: TGTGCCAGCAGCTTGATAGGGGTTGGAAACACCATATATTTT.

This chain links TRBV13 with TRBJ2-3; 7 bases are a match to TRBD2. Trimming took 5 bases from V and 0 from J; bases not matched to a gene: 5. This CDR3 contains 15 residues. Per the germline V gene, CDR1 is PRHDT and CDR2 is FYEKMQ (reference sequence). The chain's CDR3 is CASSPSGWSTDTQYF. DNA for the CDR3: TGTGCCAGCAGCCCTAGCGGATGGAGCACAGATACGCAGTATTTT.

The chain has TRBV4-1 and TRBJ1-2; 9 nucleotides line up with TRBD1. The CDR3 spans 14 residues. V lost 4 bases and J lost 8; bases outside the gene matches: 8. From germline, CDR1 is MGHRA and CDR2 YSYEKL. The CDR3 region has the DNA TGCGCCAGCAGCCGCGACAGGGGGATGGGCGGCTACACCTTC. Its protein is CASSRDRGMGGYTF.

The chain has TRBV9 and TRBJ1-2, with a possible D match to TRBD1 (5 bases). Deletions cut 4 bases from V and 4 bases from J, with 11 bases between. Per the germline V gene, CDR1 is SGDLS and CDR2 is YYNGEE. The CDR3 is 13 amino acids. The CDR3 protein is CASSRGHSYGYTF. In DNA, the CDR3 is TGTGCCAGCAGCAGGGGTCATAGCTATGGCTACACCTTC.

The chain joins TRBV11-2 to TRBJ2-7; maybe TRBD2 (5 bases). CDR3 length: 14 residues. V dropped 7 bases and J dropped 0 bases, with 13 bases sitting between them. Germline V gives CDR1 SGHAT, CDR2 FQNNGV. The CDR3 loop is CASTNAGLSYEQYF. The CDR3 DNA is TGTGCCAGCACCAACGCGGGCCTCTCCTACGAGCAGTACTTC.

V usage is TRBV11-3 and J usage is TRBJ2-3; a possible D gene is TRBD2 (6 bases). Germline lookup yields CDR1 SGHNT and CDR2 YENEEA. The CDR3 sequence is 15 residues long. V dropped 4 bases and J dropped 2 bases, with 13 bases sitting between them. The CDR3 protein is CASSSAGLITDTQYF. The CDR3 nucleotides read TGTGCCAGCAGCTCCGCGGGACTTATCACAGATACGCAGTATTTT.

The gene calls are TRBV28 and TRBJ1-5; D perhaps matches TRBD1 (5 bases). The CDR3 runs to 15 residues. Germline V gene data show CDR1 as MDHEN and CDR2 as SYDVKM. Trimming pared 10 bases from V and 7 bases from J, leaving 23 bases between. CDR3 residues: CATLKPQGGSQPQHF. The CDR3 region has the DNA TGTGCCACCCTAAAACCTCAGGGAGGTTCGCAGCCCCAGCATTTT.

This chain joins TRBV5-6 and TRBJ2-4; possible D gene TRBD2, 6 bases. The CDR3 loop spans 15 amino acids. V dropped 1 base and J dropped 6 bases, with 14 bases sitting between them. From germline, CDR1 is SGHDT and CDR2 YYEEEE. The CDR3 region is CASSLSTRSANIQYF. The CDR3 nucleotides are TGTGCCAGCAGCTTGTCGACTAGATCGGCAAACATTCAGTACTTC.

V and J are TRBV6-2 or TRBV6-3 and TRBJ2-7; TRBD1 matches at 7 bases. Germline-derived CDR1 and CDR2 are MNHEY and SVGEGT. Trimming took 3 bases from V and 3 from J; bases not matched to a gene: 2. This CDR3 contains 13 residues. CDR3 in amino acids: CASSYGTVYEQYF. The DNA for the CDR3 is TGTGCCAGCAGTTATGGGACAGTCTACGAGCAGTACTTC.

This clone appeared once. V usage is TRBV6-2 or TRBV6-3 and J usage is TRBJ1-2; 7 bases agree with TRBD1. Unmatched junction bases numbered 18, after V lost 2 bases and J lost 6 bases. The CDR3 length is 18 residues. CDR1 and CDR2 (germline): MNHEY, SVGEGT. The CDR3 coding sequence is TGTGCCAGCAGTTACCCCACAGGGGCCCGTAGAGGAATTAATGGCTACACCTTC. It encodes CASSYPTGARRGINGYTF.

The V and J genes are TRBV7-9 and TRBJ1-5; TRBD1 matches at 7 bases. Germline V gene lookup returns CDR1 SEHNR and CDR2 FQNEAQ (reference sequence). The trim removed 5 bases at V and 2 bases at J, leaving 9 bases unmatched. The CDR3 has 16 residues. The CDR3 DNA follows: TGTGCCAGCAGCGTGGCCAGGGGGGACGGCAATCAGCCCCAGCATTTT. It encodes CASSVARGDGNQPQHF.

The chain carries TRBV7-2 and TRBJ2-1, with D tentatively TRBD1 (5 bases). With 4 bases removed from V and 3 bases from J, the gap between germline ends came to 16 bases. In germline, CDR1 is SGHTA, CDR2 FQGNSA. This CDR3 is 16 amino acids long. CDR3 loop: CASSWKTATNYNEQFF. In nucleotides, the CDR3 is TGTGCCAGCAGCTGGAAGACAGCCACTAACTACAATGAGCAGTTCTTC.

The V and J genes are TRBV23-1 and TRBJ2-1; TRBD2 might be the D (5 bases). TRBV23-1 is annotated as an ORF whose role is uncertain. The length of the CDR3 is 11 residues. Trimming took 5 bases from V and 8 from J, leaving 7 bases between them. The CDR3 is CASSGRDEQFF. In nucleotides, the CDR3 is TGCGCCAGCAGTGGGCGGGATGAGCAGTTCTTC.